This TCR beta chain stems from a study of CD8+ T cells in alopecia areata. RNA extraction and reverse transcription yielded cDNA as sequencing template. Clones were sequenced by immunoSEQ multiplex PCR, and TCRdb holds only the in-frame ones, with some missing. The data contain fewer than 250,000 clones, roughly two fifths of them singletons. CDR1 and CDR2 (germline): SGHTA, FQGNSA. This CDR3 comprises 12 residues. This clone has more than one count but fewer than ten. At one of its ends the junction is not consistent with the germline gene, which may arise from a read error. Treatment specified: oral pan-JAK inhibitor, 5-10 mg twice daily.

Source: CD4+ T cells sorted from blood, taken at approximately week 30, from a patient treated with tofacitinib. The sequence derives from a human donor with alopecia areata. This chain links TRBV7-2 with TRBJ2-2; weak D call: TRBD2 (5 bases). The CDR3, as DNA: TGTGCCAGCAGCCTAGCTGGCGGGGAGCTGTTTTTT. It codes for CASSLAGGELFF.